The clone carrying this T cell receptor (beta chain) was detected many times. Its specificity is not known. The data derive from a study of regulatory T cells in long-lasting Graves disease. The study, taken as a whole, reports: The TCR repertoire of persistent Graves' patients was less diverse than that of newly diagnosed ones.

Documented time point: newly diagnosed GD, antithyroid drugs for less than 3 months. PBMCs provided the RNA from which the TCR library was made. Patients met American Thyroid Association criteria for Graves' disease. Building of the TCR beta libraries involved iRepertoire HTBI primers and Arm-PCR of CDR3 regions. In TCRdb, the multiplex PCR reads were re-called with MiXCR into one record per CDR3 protein. The sample shows fewer than 400,000 distinct CDR3 sequences, roughly 18% of them seen only once. Trimming removed 5 bases from V and 5 bases from J; junction bases left unmatched: 7. The V gene's germline CDR1 is SNHLY and CDR2 FYNNEI. The CDR3 covers 15 residues.

The TCR originated in a female donor with Graves disease. This chain joins TRBV2 and TRBJ2-2; 8 nucleotides match TRBD2. The sequenced sample was peripheral blood mononuclear cells (PBMCs), obtained at new diagnosis, from a patient treated with antithyroid drugs. CDR3 DNA: TGTGCCAGCAGTTACAGCGGGGGTGGGACCGGGGAGCTGTTTTTT. Amino acid sequence: CASSYSGGGTGELFF.